This T cell receptor (beta chain) was recorded in a study of vaccination and CD4 T cells after COVID-19. On the study more broadly: Ranging from 14 to 241, the interval between dose two and post-vaccine sampling had a median of about 76 days.

Germline V gene lookup returns CDR1 LNHNV and CDR2 YYDKDF (reference sequence). V was clipped by 3 bases and J by 1 base, with 11 bases between them. The CDR3 contains 15 residues. Sequenced with the Oncomine TCR Beta short-read assay was DNA taken from cultured CD4+ T cells. From the PCR reads, TCRdb called clonotypes with MiXCR, one entry per CDR3 protein. The table records more than 15,000 distinct CDR3 sequences, under 30% of them present only once. In regard to this clonotype: Its antigen remains unidentified.

Sample treatment: approximately 9-day PBMC culture with coronavirus spike peptide pools or control peptides (ViraFEST assay). Sequencing was done on a sample of cultured CD4+ T cells from blood. The chain is built from TRBV15 and TRBJ2-3; tentative D call: TRBD2 (6 bases). The source is a human donor with COVID-19. The CDR3, as DNA: TGTGCCACCAGCAGTGCCCGACTAGGCACAGATACGCAGTATTTT. Translation: CATSSARLGTDTQYF. The full variable domain, completed using reference TRBV15 and TRBJ2-3, is DAMVIQNPRYQVTQFGKPVTLSCSQTLNHNVMYWYQQKSSQAPKLLFHYYDKDFNNEADTPDNFQSRRPNTSFCFLDIRSPGLGDTAMYLCATSSARLGTDTQYFGPGTRLTVL.